One sample yielded the 5 T cell receptor beta chains listed below, sequenced in a study of blood T cell repertoires in COVID-19. Profiling relied on immunoSEQ multiplex PCR, and the TCRdb table lists in-frame clones only, not all of them. This repertoire shows 300,000 to 400,000 clones, roughly 86% found once; its top ten account for roughly 6.6%. The sequenced sample was peripheral blood. The receptors were sampled from a woman in her 70s with COVID-19, enrolled during active disease.

The chain uses TRBV5-8 and TRBJ1-1, with a possible D match to TRBD1 (5 bases). V dropped 3 bases and J dropped 2 bases, with 8 bases sitting between them. The V gene's germline CDR1 is SGHTS and CDR2 YDEGEE. The CDR3 covers 13 residues. The CDR3 DNA is TGTGCCAGCAGCTCACAGGAAAACACTGAAGCTTTCTTT. Translated: CASSSQENTEAFF. The variable domain in full, with the rest retrieved from reference TRBV5-8 and TRBJ1-1, is EAGVTQSPTHLIKTRGQQATLRCSPISGHTSVYWYQQALGLGLQFLLWYDEGEERNRGNFPPRFSGRQFPNYSSELNVNALELEDSALYLCASSSQENTEAFFGQGTRLTVV.

The rearrangement joins TRBV11-1 to TRBJ2-7; D possibly corresponds to TRBD2 (5 bases). Germline V gene data show CDR1 as SGHAT and CDR2 as FQDESV (reference sequence). Deletions cut 5 bases from V and 2 bases from J, with 13 bases between. This CDR3 has 14 residues. The CDR3 coding sequence is TGTGCCAGCAGCCCGGGGTACGGGCCCTACGAGCAGTACTTC. It specifies CASSPGYGPYEQYF.

This clone was seen only once. The V call is TRBV9, the J call TRBJ2-7, with D perhaps matching TRBD1 (6 bases). The CDR3 covers 15 residues. Trimming removed 0 bases from V and 7 bases from J, with 17 bases in between. CDR1 is SGDLS and CDR2 is YYNGEE in the germline V gene. This CDR3 is CASSVAGAPSGEQYF. Written as DNA, the CDR3 is TGTGCCAGCAGCGTAGCAGGGGCTCCTTCTGGGGAGCAGTACTTC.

The genes are TRBV7-8 and TRBJ1-2; a possible D gene is TRBD1 (5 bases). CDR3 length: 15 amino acids. From germline, CDR1 is SGHVS and CDR2 FQNEAQ. V was clipped by 2 bases and J by 6 bases, with 16 bases between them. CDR3 amino acids: CASSLNGQRLDGYTF. DNA for the CDR3: TGTGCCAGCAGCTTAAATGGACAAAGGCTGGATGGCTACACCTTC.

The chain recombines TRBV27 with TRBJ1-2; D remains unclear. CDR3 size: 15 residues. Trimming shortened V by 3 bases and J by 0 bases, and 11 bases separated the two germline ends. Germline CDR1 and CDR2: MNHEY and SMNVEV (reference sequence). CDR3 in amino acids: CASSLGEGPNYGYTF. CDR3 nucleotides: TGTGCCAGCAGTTTGGGAGAGGGTCCTAACTATGGCTACACCTTC.